The rows below give T cell receptor beta chains drawn from one sample of a study of shared clonotypes between healthy human individuals. Produced via immunoSEQ multiplex PCR; TCRdb's table is partial and in-frame only. This sample has roughly 1,000,000 clones, with around 82% found just once. The sequencing input was memory CD4+ T cells from PBMCs. Every receptor here comes from a man between 18 and 35 years old in good health. Some clones in this sample may be carry-over from other donors' samples. CDR3s leave out the opening cysteine and the closing phenylalanine or tryptophan. Some rows mark clone size as missing; the rest say once, few, many or name a class of expanded clone.

14	TRBV7-3	-	TRBJ2-5	ASSLRDRGNQETQY
12	TRBV6-1	-	TRBJ1-1	ASREETGNPEAF
15	TRBV18	-	TRBJ2-3	ASSPNGAQADRDTQY
13	TRBV5-6	-	TRBJ2-2	ASSLGLLSAGELF
13	TRBV2	-	TRBJ2-5	ASSGRRGGAETQY
15	TRBV9	-	TRBJ2-3	ASSVGVSMRGTDTQY
14	TRBV5-4	once	TRBJ2-6	ASSPTTGIGANVLT
13	TRBV2	-	TRBJ2-7	ASSEEGGRLSEQY
14	TRBV5-1	-	TRBJ1-6	ASSATGTGQDSPLH
12	TRBV18	-	TRBJ1-5	ASSEGQGGQPQH
14	TRBV7-9	-	TRBJ1-3	ASSPRDRGFGNTIY
12	TRBV19	-	TRBJ2-1	ASSMLQRNNEQF
9	TRBV20-1	-	TRBJ2-1	SVGTHNEQF